This T cell receptor (beta chain) was retrieved from a study of T cell changes during pregnancy in multiple sclerosis (dated by TCRdb to the late 2010s). Describing the broader study: The study looked at changes in the T cell repertoire across pregnancy in women with multiple sclerosis.

Concerning this clone: No antigen is known for it. Base qualities are missing; no much larger clone stands one base away.

The method was the immunoSEQ multiplex PCR assay. Not all clones reach the TCRdb copy of this immuneACCESS table, which keeps in-frame sequences only. Checked studies attribute under half of the gap to unresolved V genes and leave the rest unexplained. This sample holds some 38,000 clones; 70% to 90% were observed only once. Approximately 6.8% of the sample is in the top ten clones. From the germline V gene (reference sequence), CDR1 is MNHNY and CDR2 is SVGAGI. The CDR3 numbers 14 residues from cysteine through phenylalanine. CDR3 DNA only is kept here, 42 bases in frame from base 1. Here V drops 6 bases and J drops 2 bases, and the junction holds 7 bases not matched to any gene.

The sequence joins TRBV6-6 to TRBJ2-7, and 7 bases in between align with TRBD1. The sequence was obtained from a female donor with multiple sclerosis, enrolled in a pregnancy study. The sample was CD8+ T cells from peripheral blood mononuclear cells, taken in the third trimester of pregnancy. The CDR3 protein is CASRPADRAYEQYF. The sequenced DNA: TGTGCCAGCAGACCCGCCGACAGGGCCTACGAGCAGTACTTC.